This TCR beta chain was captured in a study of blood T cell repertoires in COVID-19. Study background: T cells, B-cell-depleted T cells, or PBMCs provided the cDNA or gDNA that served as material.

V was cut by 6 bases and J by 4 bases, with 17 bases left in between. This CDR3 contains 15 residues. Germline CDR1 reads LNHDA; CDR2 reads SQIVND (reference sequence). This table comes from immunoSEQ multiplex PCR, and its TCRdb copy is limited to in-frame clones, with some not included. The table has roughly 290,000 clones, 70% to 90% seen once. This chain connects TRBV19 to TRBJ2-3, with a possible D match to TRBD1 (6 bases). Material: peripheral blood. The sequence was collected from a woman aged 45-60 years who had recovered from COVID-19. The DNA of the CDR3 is TGTGCCAGTAGAATCGTGGGGGCTGGCGCAGATACGCAGTATTTT. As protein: CASRIVGAGADTQYF.